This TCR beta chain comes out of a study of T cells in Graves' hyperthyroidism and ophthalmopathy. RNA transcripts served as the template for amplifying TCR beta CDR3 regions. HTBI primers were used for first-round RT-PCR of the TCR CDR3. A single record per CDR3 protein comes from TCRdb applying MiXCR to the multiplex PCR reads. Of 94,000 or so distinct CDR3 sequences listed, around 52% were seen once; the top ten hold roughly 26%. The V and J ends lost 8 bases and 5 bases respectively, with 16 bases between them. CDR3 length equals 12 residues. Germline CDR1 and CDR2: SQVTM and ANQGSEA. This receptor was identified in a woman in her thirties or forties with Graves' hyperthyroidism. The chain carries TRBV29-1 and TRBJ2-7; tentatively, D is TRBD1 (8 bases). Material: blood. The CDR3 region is CSLGTGGDEQYF. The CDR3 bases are TGCAGCCTCGGTACAGGGGGGGACGAGCAGTACTTC.